Listed here are 18 T cell receptor beta chains from one sample, sequenced in a study of identical twins. From the 5' RACE reads, TCRdb called clonotypes with MiXCR, one entry per CDR3 protein. Of some 760,000 distinct CDR3 sequences in the sample, 18% are singletons; the top ten hold around 13%. A further study also used this sample, focusing on T cells expressing NK-cell markers.

The source material was PBMCs. The receptor set was obtained from a woman under 30 in good health.

This chain connects TRBV5-4 to TRBJ2-3, with 13 bases aligning to TRBD2. From germline, CDR1 is SGHNT and CDR2 YYREEE (reference sequence). The CDR3 has 17 residues. V trimming: 0 bases; J trimming: 6 bases; junction bases outside the gene matches: 7. As DNA, the CDR3 is TGTGCCAGCAGCTTGGCAACTAGCGGGGGGGCCGGGGATACGCAGTATTTT. Translated: CASSLATSGGAGDTQYF.

This clonotype was counted between two and nine times. V and J are TRBV5-1 and TRBJ2-3; tentatively, D is TRBD1 (5 bases). CDR1 SGHRS and CDR2 YFSETQ come from the germline V gene. The CDR3 loop spans 15 amino acids. Deletions cut 2 bases from V and 2 bases from J, with 12 bases between. CDR3 nucleotide sequence: TGCGCCAGCAGCTTACAGGACACAAACACAGATACGCAGTATTTT. Translating it yields CASSLQDTNTDTQYF.

The chain uses TRBV18 and TRBJ1-2; 7 bases agree with TRBD1. The germline V gene encodes CDR1 KGHSH and CDR2 LQKENI. This CDR3 has 15 amino acids. Trimming took 3 bases from V and 1 from J; bases not matched to a gene: 5. CDR3 nucleotides: TGTGCCAGCTCACCCCAGACAGGGAATAACTATGGCTACACCTTC. Amino acid sequence: CASSPQTGNNYGYTF. The whole variable domain, remainder taken from reference TRBV18 and TRBJ1-2, is NAGVMQNPRHLVRRRGQEARLRCSPMKGHSHVYWYRQLPEEGLKFMVYLQKENIIDESGMPKERFSAEFPKEGPSILRIQQVVRGDSAAYFCASSPQTGNNYGYTFGSGTRLTVV.

A few counts support this clonotype. The chain's CDR3 is CASSEAGGYTEAFF. CDR3 DNA: TGTGCCAGCAGTGAGGCGGGGGGCTACACTGAAGCTTTCTTT. The chain employs TRBV2 and TRBJ1-1, with a weak D call TRBD1 (6 bases). Germline V gene data show CDR1 as SNHLY and CDR2 as FYNNEI. The CDR3 loop spans 14 amino acids. V gave up 3 bases and J gave up 3 bases, with 11 bases separating them.

V gene TRBV12-3 or TRBV12-4 combines with J gene TRBJ2-1; D remains ambiguous. CDR3 length: 15 residues. Trimming removed 3 bases at V and 7 bases at J, with 16 bases between. This CDR3 is CASSLSNAGRNEQFF. The CDR3, as DNA: TGTGCCAGCAGTTTGTCCAACGCAGGCAGGAATGAGCAGTTCTTC.

V and J are TRBV7-2 and TRBJ2-5; D is undetermined. V gave up 3 bases and J gave up 2 bases, with 16 bases separating them. CDR1 and CDR2 (germline): SGHTA, FQGNSA. The CDR3 consists of 16 residues. CDR3 sequence reads: CASSFRGAVTQETQYF. CDR3 sequence (DNA): TGTGCCAGCAGCTTCCGCGGTGCAGTCACTCAAGAGACCCAGTACTTC.

Many counts were recorded for this clonotype. The CDR3 sequence is CSAFRTGQGAYEQYF. CDR3 DNA sequence: TGCAGTGCGTTTAGAACGGGACAGGGGGCCTACGAGCAGTACTTC. The V and J genes are TRBV20-1 and TRBJ2-7, with 11 bases matching TRBD1. The length of the CDR3 is 15 residues. Germline V gene sequence: CDR1 DFQATT, CDR2 SNEGSKA (reference sequence). V shed 6 bases, J shed 2 bases, and the junction held 9 bases outside the gene matches.

The J gene is TRBJ2-7, the V gene TRBV5-4; 13 bases fit TRBD2. The germline CDR1 and CDR2 sequences are SGHNT and YYREEE (reference sequence). Trimming took 4 bases from V and 4 from J; bases not matched to a gene: 5. The CDR3 contains 15 residues. CDR3 sequence: CASSRGLAGWYEQYF. The CDR3 nucleotides are TGTGCCAGCAGCCGGGGACTAGCGGGATGGTACGAGCAGTACTTC. The full variable domain, completed using reference TRBV5-4 and TRBJ2-7, is ETGVTQSPTHLIKTRGQQVTLRCSSQSGHNTVSWYQQALGQGPQFIFQYYREEENGRGNFPPRFSGLQFPNYSSELNVNALELDDSALYLCASSRGLAGWYEQYFGPGTRLTVT.

Concerning this clonotype itself: One end of the junction is discordant with germline, which a read error may explain. V usage is TRBV29-1 and J usage is TRBJ2-3; D is possibly TRBD1 (7 bases). The CDR3 consists of 13 residues. CDR1 is SQVTM, CDR2 ANQGSEA, per germline. CDR3 sequence: CSQFRGDTDTQYF. CDR3 coding DNA: TGCAGCCAATTCAGGGGGGACACAGATACACAGTATTTT.

This clonotype was counted a few times. The chain employs TRBV19 and TRBJ2-1; a possible D gene is TRBD2 (6 bases). V was trimmed by 6 bases and J by 5 bases, leaving 20 bases between them. This CDR3 has 16 residues. Per the germline V gene, CDR1 is LNHDA and CDR2 is SQIVND (reference sequence). CDR3 loop: CASRMPGLSNDNEQFF. DNA for the CDR3: TGTGCCAGTAGGATGCCCGGACTATCAAACGACAATGAGCAGTTCTTC.

The gene calls are TRBV5-1 and TRBJ1-1; no clear D gene. The germline gives CDR1 SGHRS, CDR2 YFSETQ. V lost 2 bases and J 0 bases, leaving 11 bases between the germline ends. There are 15 residues in the CDR3. The CDR3 loop is CASSLYGPMNTEAFF. The CDR3 nucleotides read TGCGCCAGCAGCTTATACGGGCCCATGAACACTGAAGCTTTCTTT. Full variable domain (outside the CDR3, taken from reference TRBV5-1 and TRBJ1-1): KAGVTQTPRYLIKTRGQQVTLSCSPISGHRSVSWYQQTPGQGLQFLFEYFSETQRNKGNFPGRFSGRQFSNSRSEMNVSTLELGDSALYLCASSLYGPMNTEAFFGQGTRLTVV.

This clonotype was counted only a few times. The rearrangement joins TRBV29-1 to TRBJ2-1; 9 bases agree with TRBD2. Trimming removed 7 bases from V and 9 bases from J; junction bases left unmatched: 13. Germline V lookup: CDR1 SQVTM, CDR2 ANQGSEA. The CDR3 runs to 14 residues. CDR3 amino acids: CSAASGTSPPEQFF. CDR3 nucleotide sequence: TGCAGCGCAGCGTCCGGGACTAGCCCCCCTGAGCAGTTCTTC.

The chain has TRBV5-1 and TRBJ1-2; D is undetermined. Trimming cost V 1 base and J 3 bases, with 7 bases left between them. This CDR3 region has 13 residues. Germline V gene lookup returns CDR1 SGHRS and CDR2 YFSETQ. The CDR3 is CASSLRTDYGYTF. The CDR3 DNA reads as TGCGCCAGCAGCTTGCGGACTGACTATGGCTACACCTTC.

This clonotype has just a few counts. The genes are TRBV6-1 and TRBJ1-1, with 7 bases matching TRBD1. The CDR3 spans 15 residues. Germline CDR1 reads MNHNS; CDR2 reads SASEGT. V lost 8 bases and J lost 0; bases outside the gene matches: 9. CDR3 region: CASGIRQGMNTEAFF. CDR3 DNA: TGTGCCAGCGGGATAAGACAGGGCATGAACACTGAAGCTTTCTTT.

This clonotype was detected ten times or more. The rearrangement uses TRBV7-2 and TRBJ1-1; unclear D gene. CDR1 and CDR2 from the germline V gene are SGHTA and FQGNSA. CDR3 size: 14 residues. Trimming left V 5 bases short and J 1 base short, with 11 bases between. The CDR3 loop is CASSPTLQNTEAFF. CDR3 bases: TGTGCCAGCAGCCCGACTCTCCAGAACACTGAAGCTTTCTTT.

The V call is TRBV4-2, the J call TRBJ1-2; D perhaps matches TRBD1 (5 bases). Looked up from germline, CDR1 is LGHNA and CDR2 is YNFKEQ. This CDR3 comprises 14 residues. V lost 1 base and J lost 5, with 11 bases in between. CDR3 protein: CASSQGDQGYGYTF. CDR3 nucleotides: TGTGCCAGCAGCCAAGGGGACCAGGGTTATGGCTACACCTTC.

In this sample, this clonotype turned up many times. V is TRBV6-5 and J is TRBJ2-1, with TRBD2 matching 9 bases. CDR3 length: 17 amino acids. Germline-derived CDR1 and CDR2 are MNHEY and SVGAGI. Trimming cost V 0 bases and J 3 bases; bases outside gene matches: 6. CDR3 nucleotide sequence: TGTGCCAGCAGTTACTCTCACCCTAGCGGGATCTACAATGAGCAGTTCTTC. Protein product: CASSYSHPSGIYNEQFF.

The rearrangement joins TRBV6-5 to TRBJ1-2; D is unresolved. Germline V CDR1 and CDR2: MNHEY, SVGAGI. Between the trimmed V and J ends, which lost 4 bases and 7 bases, there was a span of 13 bases. This CDR3 is built from 13 residues. The CDR3 DNA reads as TGTGCCAGCAGTTCAACCAGCTTCAGTGGCTACACCTTC. As protein: CASSSTSFSGYTF.